The T cell receptor beta chain under discussion was sequenced for a study of blood T cell repertoires in COVID-19 (dated by TCRdb to about 2020). Study-wide context: Collaborator samples came from the United States, Italy and Spain and covered acute and convalescent phases of COVID-19. The prospective study material was composed of cDNA or gDNA derived from T cells, B-cell-depleted T cells, or PBMCs. Deeply sampled blood TCRbeta repertoires from subjects exposed to, actively infected with, or recovered from COVID-19 were included in the dataset. The repertoires were made available in a free public database intended to serve as a resource for research on the immune response to SARS-CoV-2. The samples were drawn from the first 160 participants of the ongoing ImmuneRACE study and from 1,254 subjects provided by 6 global collaborators. Sample metadata almost always included a de-identified subject ID, COVID-19 status, age in years and sex. Where HLA class I and class II types were available, the types were taken from metadata supplied by the sample provider, not from assay-based typing. Study-level results and caveats: Clinical and demographic metadata were provided uncurated, with the amount varying by source and participant.

Whole blood was collected in K2EDTA tubes by collaborating institutions according to the institutions' own protocols. Collaborator samples were shipped for TCRbeta analysis as frozen whole blood, isolated PBMCs, or DNA extracted from either sample type. TCRbeta CDR3 regions were amplified from genomic DNA using the immunoSEQ Assay, a bias-controlled multiplex PCR. Under the source paper's analysis protocol: The number of nucleated cells in each sample was estimated from the amplification of reference gene primers within the assay. Sequence reads were collapsed and filtered to measure the absolute abundance of every unique TCRbeta CDR3 rearrangement. For each sample, productive Simpson clonality was calculated by taking the square root of Simpson's diversity index across productive rearrangements. TCRdb stores this immuneACCESS table with in-frame sequences only. Part of the clones is absent; in the studies checked, under half of the shortfall reflects unresolved V genes, and no reason is known for the rest. V, J and clone size reflect that table, while D and trimming were determined from the DNA. This sample lists hundreds of thousands of clones; around 90% were detected once. In total, the top ten clones hold under 4% of the sample.

As for this clone: What antigen it recognizes has not been identified. No base quality values were provided; no much bigger clone lies one nucleotide off.

V lost 5 bases and J lost 4 bases; the stretch between them is 22 bases long. The germline V gene specifies SGHRS as CDR1 and YFSETQ as CDR2. From the cysteine up to the phenylalanine, the CDR3 has a length of 16 residues. The only DNA kept is the CDR3, 48 bases in frame from the first base. The sequenced material came from peripheral blood. The sequence derives from a man between 18 and 35 years old with active or convalescent COVID-19. The sequence is built from TRBV5-1 and TRBJ2-7; the D region possibly corresponds to TRBD1 (7 bases align). The CDR3 is CASSFGGTAVLYEQYF. The nucleotides read TGCGCCAGCAGTTTCGGAGGGACAGCGGTACTATACGAGCAGTACTTC. Here the CDR3 is joined to the reference TRBV5-1 and TRBJ2-7 genes, and the full variable domain is: KAGVTQTPRYLIKTRGQQVTLSCSPISGHRSVSWYQQTPGQGLQFLFEYFSETQRNKGNFPGRFSGRQFSNSRSEMNVSTLELGDSALYLCASSFGGTAVLYEQYFGPGTRLTVT.